Below are 30 T cell receptor beta chains sequenced from a single sample in a study of T cell changes during pregnancy in multiple sclerosis (dated by TCRdb to about 2019). The library relied on the immunoSEQ multiplex PCR assay. Not all clones reach the TCRdb copy of this immuneACCESS table, which keeps in-frame sequences only. Checked studies attribute under half of the gap to unresolved V genes and leave the rest unexplained. The sample profile shows 11,000 or so clones; 84% of them were found once. Together, the top ten hold around 11% of the sample. The sample consisted of CD8+ T cells from peripheral blood mononuclear cells, taken after pregnancy. The receptors come from a female donor in good health, enrolled as a control in a pregnancy study.

By share of the sample, this clone is medium-sized. This rearrangement joins TRBV6-6 to TRBJ1-5, with D tentatively TRBD1 (6 bases). The CDR3 has 14 residues. The V and J ends lost 6 bases and 10 bases respectively, with 19 bases between them. From germline, CDR1 is MNHNY and CDR2 SVGAGI (reference sequence). CDR3 sequence: CASRPPDSPSPQHF. CDR3 sequence (DNA): TGTGCCAGCAGACCACCGGACAGTCCCTCACCCCAGCATTTT.

The genes are TRBV11-2 and TRBJ1-2, with D unclear. Germline V gene sequence: CDR1 SGHAT, CDR2 FQNNGV. The CDR3 totals 14 residues. The V end lost 6 bases, the J end lost 5 bases, and 16 bases lay between the germline ends. DNA of the CDR3: TGTGCCAGCAGGGGAGATAATCGGGGATATGGCTACACCTTC. Residues: CASRGDNRGYGYTF.

The chain employs TRBV6-1 and TRBJ2-7; 12 bases are shared with TRBD2. Germline V lookup: CDR1 MNHNS, CDR2 SASEGT. V lost 5 bases and J lost 2; bases outside the gene matches: 4. The CDR3 contains 15 residues. The CDR3 DNA is TGTGCCAGCAGTCCCGCTAGCGGGGGGGCCTACGAGCAGTACTTC. Protein: CASSPASGGAYEQYF.

V usage is TRBV7-6 and J usage is TRBJ2-7, with D unclear. Trimming took 3 bases from V and 6 from J, leaving 15 bases between them. Per germline, CDR1 SGHVS and CDR2 FNYEAQ. CDR3 length: 14 amino acids. Written as DNA, the CDR3 is TGTGCCAGCAGCTTTCGGCCGCAGGAAACCGAGCAGTACTTC. It translates to CASSFRPQETEQYF.

V usage is TRBV7-8 and J usage is TRBJ2-1; TRBD2 matches at 11 bases. CDR3 size: 18 residues. Germline assignment: CDR1 SGHVS and CDR2 FQNEAQ. V lost 4 bases, J lost 7 bases, and 15 bases stayed unmatched. CDR3 DNA sequence: TGTGCCAGCAGCTCCAATCCAACGACTAGCGGGAATAGGAATGAGCAGTTCTTC. It is translated as CASSSNPTTSGNRNEQFF.

This clone was detected once. Here the CDR3 reads CASSMSESQPYTF. The CDR3 DNA reads TGTGCCAGTAGTATGTCGGAGTCCCAGCCCTACACCTTC. The chain uses TRBV19 and TRBJ1-2; D gene ambiguous. The CDR3 runs to 13 residues. Germline assignment: CDR1 LNHDA and CDR2 SQIVND (reference sequence). The V gene lost 3 bases and the J gene lost 10 bases, with 15 bases spanning the gap.

This clone was observed once. The chain combines TRBV27 with TRBJ1-3; no definite D call. Germline V gene lookup returns CDR1 MNHEY and CDR2 SMNVEV (reference sequence). V was trimmed by 8 bases and J by 4 bases, leaving 12 bases between them. The CDR3 consists of 13 residues. Written as DNA, the CDR3 is TGTGCCAGCCGCCCGACTGGGGGAAACACCATATATTTT. This gives the protein CASRPTGGNTIYF.

The CDR3 loop reads CASSRQRGAGYYEQYF. Written as DNA, the CDR3 is TGCGCCAGCAGCCGCCAAAGGGGAGCGGGGTACTACGAGCAGTACTTC. The chain has TRBV4-3 and TRBJ2-7, with 7 nucleotides matching TRBD2. The trim removed 4 bases at V and 3 bases at J, leaving 12 bases unmatched. The CDR3 has 16 amino acids. Germline CDR1 LGHNA, CDR2 YSLEER.

The chain combines TRBV7-9 with TRBJ2-7; 7 bases line up with TRBD1. Losses at the gene ends were 6 bases for V and 2 bases for J; bases not matched to a gene: 1. CDR3 length equals 12 residues. CDR1 and CDR2 (germline): SEHNR, FQNEAQ (reference sequence). The DNA of the CDR3 is TGTGCCAGCAGACAGGGGACCTACGAGCAGTACTTC. Translating it yields CASRQGTYEQYF.

J is TRBJ1-2 and V is TRBV9, with 7 bases identical to TRBD1. This CDR3 is built from 14 residues. Per the germline V gene, CDR1 is SGDLS and CDR2 is YYNGEE. The junction had 7 bases not matched to a gene; V was cut back by 3 bases and J by 5 bases. CDR3 sequence (DNA): TGTGCCAGCAGCGACGGCCGGGACAGATATGGCTACACCTTC. Its protein is CASSDGRDRYGYTF.

The sample holds a few counts of this clone. The chain combines TRBV6-5 with TRBJ1-1, with D perhaps TRBD1 (5 bases). CDR3 length: 13 residues. Germline V gene sequence: CDR1 MNHEY, CDR2 SVGAGI. The germline V and J ends were trimmed by 6 bases and 4 bases, with 12 bases remaining between them. CDR3 bases: TGTGCCAGCAGGCACACCCAGGGCACTGAAGCTTTCTTT. Translating gives CASRHTQGTEAFF.

V usage is TRBV4-3 and J usage is TRBJ2-7; tentative D call: TRBD1 (6 bases). The CDR3 loop spans 16 amino acids. Trimming took 3 bases from V and 2 from J, leaving 17 bases between them. Per germline, CDR1 LGHNA and CDR2 YSLEER. DNA of the CDR3: TGCGCCAGCAGCCATTTCCGGGACACCCTTACCTACGAGCAGTACTTC. Translation gives CASSHFRDTLTYEQYF.

This clone has just one count. The chain couples TRBV9 to TRBJ1-4; the D gene is possibly TRBD1 (6 bases). The V gene lost 3 bases and the J gene lost 8 bases, with 11 bases spanning the gap. The CDR3 runs to 13 residues. Looked up from germline, CDR1 is SGDLS and CDR2 is YYNGEE. DNA for the CDR3: TGTGCCAGCAGCGAGGGGGTTGGCGAAAAACTGTTTTTT. Protein: CASSEGVGEKLFF. The variable domain in full, with the rest retrieved from reference TRBV9 and TRBJ1-4, is DSGVTQTPKHLITATGQRVTLRCSPRSGDLSVYWYQQSLDQGLQFLIQYYNGEERAKGNILERFSAQQFPDLHSELNLSSLELGDSALYFCASSEGVGEKLFFGSGTQLSVL.

The J gene is TRBJ2-1, the V gene TRBV5-4; maybe TRBD1 (6 bases). The CDR3 is made up of 16 amino acids. V lost 1 base to trimming and J lost 5 bases, with 16 bases between them. Per germline, CDR1 SGHNT and CDR2 YYREEE (reference sequence). CDR3 in amino acids: CASSLPPGVVNNEQFF. The CDR3 nucleotides read TGTGCCAGCAGCTTGCCCCCAGGGGTGGTCAACAATGAGCAGTTCTTC.

The chain has TRBV6-1 and TRBJ1-5; possible D gene TRBD1, 5 bases. The length of the CDR3 is 14 residues. The V gene's germline CDR1 is MNHNS and CDR2 SASEGT. With 3 bases removed from V and 3 bases from J, the gap between germline ends came to 9 bases. For the CDR3, the DNA is TGTGCCAGCAGTGAGGTAGGGGACAATCAGCCCCAGCATTTT. It yields the protein CASSEVGDNQPQHF.

V usage is TRBV23-1 and J usage is TRBJ2-3, with unresolved D. TRBV23-1 is an open reading frame, and its role is uncertain. The ends were cut back, 3 bases at V and 6 bases at J, with 4 bases in the middle. This CDR3 has 11 residues. In DNA, the CDR3 is TGCGCCAGCAGTCACAGGGATACGCAGTATTTT. This codes for CASSHRDTQYF.

This clone was counted a single time. The chain employs TRBV7-9 and TRBJ1-2; TRBD1 agrees at 7 bases. This CDR3 comprises 15 residues. The germline V gene has CDR1 SEHNR and CDR2 FQNEAQ (reference sequence). V lost 5 bases, J lost 4 bases, and 10 bases stayed unmatched. The CDR3 sequence is CASSAVGQDSYGYTF. The CDR3 nucleotides are TGTGCCAGCAGCGCCGTAGGACAGGATTCCTATGGCTACACCTTC.

The chain carries TRBV5-5 and TRBJ2-2; TRBD2 agrees at 8 bases. Trimming took 1 base from V and 2 from J; bases not matched to a gene: 7. This CDR3 contains 17 residues. Germline V lookup: CDR1 SGHKS, CDR2 YYEKEE (reference sequence). The CDR3 bases are TGTGCCAGCAGCTTGATAGAACTAGCGGAAAACACCGGGGAGCTGTTTTTT. Translation gives CASSLIELAENTGELFF. The complete variable domain, with remaining parts taken from reference TRBV5-5 and TRBJ2-2, reads DAGVTQSPTHLIKTRGQQVTLRCSPISGHKSVSWYQQVLGQGPQFIFQYYEKEERGRGNFPDRFSARQFPNYSSELNVNALLLGDSALYLCASSLIELAENTGELFFGEGSRLTVL.

The chain combines TRBV7-9 with TRBJ2-5; D might be TRBD2 (6 bases). Germline V lookup: CDR1 SEHNR, CDR2 FQNEAQ (reference sequence). The CDR3 totals 15 residues. V lost 1 base and J lost 2, with 11 bases in between. CDR3 region: CASSLGPSVQETQYF. The CDR3, as DNA: TGTGCCAGCAGCTTAGGGCCTAGCGTACAAGAGACCCAGTACTTC.

CDR3 sequence (DNA): TGCGCCAGCAGCTTGGGGCAGATCCAAGAGACCCAGTACTTC. This codes for CASSLGQIQETQYF. The chain carries TRBV5-1 and TRBJ2-5, with no clear D. This CDR3 is built from 14 residues. V dropped 0 bases and J dropped 1 base, with 7 bases sitting between them. In germline, CDR1 is SGHRS, CDR2 YFSETQ. Filled out from reference TRBV5-1 and TRBJ2-5, the complete variable domain reads KAGVTQTPRYLIKTRGQQVTLSCSPISGHRSVSWYQQTPGQGLQFLFEYFSETQRNKGNFPGRFSGRQFSNSRSEMNVSTLELGDSALYLCASSLGQIQETQYFGPGTRLLVL.

The table lists this clone with a count of one. The rearrangement links TRBV6-6 to TRBJ2-3; 8 positions agree with TRBD1. This CDR3 region has 15 residues. The trim removed 4 bases at V and 6 bases at J, leaving 9 bases unmatched. Germline values: CDR1 MNHNY, CDR2 SVGAGI (reference sequence). CDR3 bases: TGTGCCAGCAGTTTAGCCGGGACAGGCCCGGATACGCAGTATTTT. Amino acids: CASSLAGTGPDTQYF.

The genes are TRBV27 and TRBJ2-7; 11 bases line up with TRBD1. Germline V gives CDR1 MNHEY, CDR2 SMNVEV (reference sequence). This CDR3 is 14 amino acids long. V shed 5 bases, J shed 2 bases, and the junction held 2 bases outside the gene matches. CDR3 coding DNA: TGTGCCAGCAGTCCGGGACAGGGGGCCTACGAGCAGTACTTC. This translates into CASSPGQGAYEQYF.

V is TRBV7-8 and J is TRBJ1-6, with D unclear. The ends were cut back, 3 bases at V and 4 bases at J, with 10 bases in the middle. The germline V gene has CDR1 SGHVS and CDR2 FQNEAQ. The CDR3 has 15 amino acids. Here the CDR3 DNA reads TGTGCCAGCAGCTTGGACGGGGAGTATAATTCACCCCTCCACTTT. It is translated as CASSLDGEYNSPLHF.

The CDR3: CASSLLGNQPQHF. The CDR3 DNA reads TGTGCCAGCAGTCTTCTTGGCAATCAGCCCCAGCATTTT. The V gene is TRBV27, the J gene TRBJ1-5; D is unresolved. Between the trimmed V and J ends, which lost 5 bases and 2 bases, there was a span of 7 bases. The CDR3 extends over 13 amino acids. Per germline, CDR1 MNHEY and CDR2 SMNVEV (reference sequence).

V and J are TRBV27 and TRBJ1-2; D might be TRBD1 (6 bases). The length of the CDR3 is 15 residues. Germline CDR1 is MNHEY and CDR2 is SMNVEV (reference sequence). Trimming removed 3 bases at V and 0 bases at J, with 11 bases between. CDR3 in amino acids: CASSFDRSSNYGYTF. DNA of the CDR3: TGTGCCAGCAGTTTCGACAGGTCTTCTAACTATGGCTACACCTTC.

The CDR3 reads CASSLDRQPYNEQFF. In DNA form, the CDR3 reads TGTGCCAGCAGCTTGGACAGACAGCCTTACAATGAGCAGTTCTTC. This sequence joins TRBV5-6 and TRBJ2-1; tentatively, D is TRBD1 (5 bases). CDR3 length: 15 residues. In germline, CDR1 is SGHDT, CDR2 YYEEEE. V was cut by 0 bases and J by 4 bases, with 11 bases left in between.

This clone qualifies as medium-sized. This chain connects TRBV11-2 to TRBJ2-1; TRBD2 might be the D (6 bases). This CDR3 is built from 16 residues. Germline CDR1 and CDR2: SGHAT and FQNNGV. V lost 8 bases to trimming and J lost 0 bases, with 17 bases between them. The CDR3 region has the DNA TGTGCCAGCGCCTGGGGTAGCGGAAGCTCCTACAATGAGCAGTTCTTC. It is translated as CASAWGSGSSYNEQFF.

The V and J genes are TRBV11-2 and TRBJ2-1; 13 positions match TRBD2. In germline, CDR1 is SGHAT, CDR2 FQNNGV. Losses at the gene ends were 4 bases for V and 8 bases for J; bases not matched to a gene: 8. The CDR3 runs to 16 residues. In nucleotides, the CDR3 is TGTGCCAGCAGCTCATCGACTAGCGGGAGGTTGGATGAGCAGTTCTTC. It codes for CASSSSTSGRLDEQFF. The full variable domain, with the rest looked up from reference TRBV11-2 and TRBJ2-1, is EAGVAQSPRYKIIEKRQSVAFWCNPISGHATLYWYQQILGQGPKLLIQFQNNGVVDDSQLPKDRFSAERLKGVDSTLKIQPAKLEDSAVYLCASSSSTSGRLDEQFFGPGTRLTVL.

The chain employs TRBV11-2 and TRBJ1-4; no clear D. V was clipped by 6 bases and J by 2 bases, with 10 bases between them. CDR1 is SGHAT, CDR2 FQNNGV, per germline. The CDR3 runs 14 residues. CDR3 region: CASSWGGTNEKLFF. CDR3 nucleotide sequence: TGTGCCAGCAGTTGGGGAGGGACTAATGAAAAACTGTTTTTT.

The chain employs TRBV4-1 and TRBJ1-6; D unclear. Germline assignment: CDR1 MGHRA and CDR2 YSYEKL. The CDR3 is 14 amino acids. V was trimmed by 4 bases and J by 9 bases, leaving 13 bases between them. The CDR3 sequence: CASSLPGLRSPLHF. For the CDR3, the DNA is TGCGCCAGCAGCCTGCCAGGTCTCCGTTCACCCCTCCACTTT.